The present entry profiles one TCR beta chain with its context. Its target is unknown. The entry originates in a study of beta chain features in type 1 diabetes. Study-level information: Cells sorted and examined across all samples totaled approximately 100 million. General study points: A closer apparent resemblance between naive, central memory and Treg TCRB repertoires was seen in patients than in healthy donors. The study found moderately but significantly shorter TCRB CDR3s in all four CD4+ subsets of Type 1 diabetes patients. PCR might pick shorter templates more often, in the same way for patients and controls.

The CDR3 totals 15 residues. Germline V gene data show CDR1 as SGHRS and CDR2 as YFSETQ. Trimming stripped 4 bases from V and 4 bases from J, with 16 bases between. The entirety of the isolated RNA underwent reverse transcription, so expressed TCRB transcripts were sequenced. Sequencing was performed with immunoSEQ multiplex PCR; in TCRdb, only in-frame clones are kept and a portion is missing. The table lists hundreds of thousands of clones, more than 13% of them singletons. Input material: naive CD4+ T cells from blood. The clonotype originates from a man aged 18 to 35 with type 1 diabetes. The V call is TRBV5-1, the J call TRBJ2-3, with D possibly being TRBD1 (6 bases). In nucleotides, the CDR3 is TGCGCCAGCAGCCTCCGACAGGCTAGCCCAGATACGCAGTATTTT. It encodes CASSLRQASPDTQYF. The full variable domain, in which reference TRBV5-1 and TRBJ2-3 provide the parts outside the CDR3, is KAGVTQTPRYLIKTRGQQVTLSCSPISGHRSVSWYQQTPGQGLQFLFEYFSETQRNKGNFPGRFSGRQFSNSRSEMNVSTLELGDSALYLCASSLRQASPDTQYFGPGTRLTVL.